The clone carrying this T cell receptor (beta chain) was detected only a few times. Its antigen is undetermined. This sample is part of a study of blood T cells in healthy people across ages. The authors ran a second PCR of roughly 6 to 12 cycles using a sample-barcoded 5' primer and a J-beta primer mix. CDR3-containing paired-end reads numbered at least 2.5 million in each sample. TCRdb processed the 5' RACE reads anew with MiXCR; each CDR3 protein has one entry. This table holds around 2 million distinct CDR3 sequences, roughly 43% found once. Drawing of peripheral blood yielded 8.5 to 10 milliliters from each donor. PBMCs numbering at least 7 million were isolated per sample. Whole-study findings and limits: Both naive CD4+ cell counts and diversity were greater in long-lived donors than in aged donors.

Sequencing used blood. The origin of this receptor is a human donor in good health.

The CDR3 DNA sequence: TGCGCCAGCAGCCAGGACGCCGGGAGCAAAAACATTCAGTACTTC. Its translation: CASSQDAGSKNIQYF. V and J are TRBV4-1 and TRBJ2-4; possible D gene TRBD2, 6 bases. Trimming cost V 3 bases and J 3 bases, with 12 bases left between them. The length of the CDR3 is 15 residues. Germline V lookup: CDR1 MGHRA, CDR2 YSYEKL.